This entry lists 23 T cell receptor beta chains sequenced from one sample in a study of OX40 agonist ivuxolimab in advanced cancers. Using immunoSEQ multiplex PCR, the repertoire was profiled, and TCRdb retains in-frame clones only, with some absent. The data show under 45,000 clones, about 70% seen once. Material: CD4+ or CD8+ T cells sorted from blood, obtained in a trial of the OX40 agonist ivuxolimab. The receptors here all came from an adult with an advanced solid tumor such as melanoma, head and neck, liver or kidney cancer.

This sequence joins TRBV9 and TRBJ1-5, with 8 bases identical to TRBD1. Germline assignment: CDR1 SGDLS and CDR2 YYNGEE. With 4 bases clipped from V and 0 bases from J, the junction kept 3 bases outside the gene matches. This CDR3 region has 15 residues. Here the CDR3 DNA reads TGTGCCAGCAGCCGGACAGGGTATAGCAATCAGCCCCAGCATTTT. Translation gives CASSRTGYSNQPQHF.

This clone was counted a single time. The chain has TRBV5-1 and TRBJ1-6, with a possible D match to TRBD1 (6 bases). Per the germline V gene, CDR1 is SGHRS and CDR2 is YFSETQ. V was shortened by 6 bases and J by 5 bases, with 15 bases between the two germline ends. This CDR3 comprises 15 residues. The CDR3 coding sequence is TGCGCCAGCACCCTCACGGACAGAAATAATTCACCCCTCCACTTT. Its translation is CASTLTDRNNSPLHF.

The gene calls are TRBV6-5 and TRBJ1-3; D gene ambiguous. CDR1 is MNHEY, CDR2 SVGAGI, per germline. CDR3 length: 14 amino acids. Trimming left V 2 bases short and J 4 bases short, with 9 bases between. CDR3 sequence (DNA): TGTGCCAGCAGTTACGATAGCACAGGAAACACCATATATTTT. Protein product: CASSYDSTGNTIYF.

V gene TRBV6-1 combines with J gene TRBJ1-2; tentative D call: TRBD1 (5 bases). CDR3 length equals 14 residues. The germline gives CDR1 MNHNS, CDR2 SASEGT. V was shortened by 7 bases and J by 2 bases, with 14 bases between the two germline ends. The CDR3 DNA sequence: TGTGCCAGCAACGAAGCGGGACCAAACTATGGCTACACCTTC. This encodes CASNEAGPNYGYTF.

CDR3 loop: CSVGSGTDYGYTF. The DNA of the CDR3 is TGCAGCGTGGGTTCCGGGACAGACTATGGCTACACCTTC. The chain couples TRBV29-1 to TRBJ1-2, with 7 nucleotides matching TRBD1. The CDR3 length is 13 residues. Germline V gene data show CDR1 as SQVTM and CDR2 as ANQGSEA. The ends lost 6 bases at V and 3 bases at J; junction bases unmatched: 7.

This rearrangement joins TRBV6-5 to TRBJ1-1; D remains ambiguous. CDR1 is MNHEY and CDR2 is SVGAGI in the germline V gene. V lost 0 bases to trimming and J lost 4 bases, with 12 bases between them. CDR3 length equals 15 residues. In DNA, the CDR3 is TGTGCCAGCAGTTACTCTCCGACGTCAGGCACTGAAGCTTTCTTT. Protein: CASSYSPTSGTEAFF.

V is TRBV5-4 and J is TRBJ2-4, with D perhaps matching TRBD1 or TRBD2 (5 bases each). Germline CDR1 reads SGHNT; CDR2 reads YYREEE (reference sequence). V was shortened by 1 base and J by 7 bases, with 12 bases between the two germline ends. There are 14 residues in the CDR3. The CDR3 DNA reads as TGTGCCAGCAGCTTGTTACTCGAGGGGAACATTCAGTACTTC. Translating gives CASSLLLEGNIQYF.

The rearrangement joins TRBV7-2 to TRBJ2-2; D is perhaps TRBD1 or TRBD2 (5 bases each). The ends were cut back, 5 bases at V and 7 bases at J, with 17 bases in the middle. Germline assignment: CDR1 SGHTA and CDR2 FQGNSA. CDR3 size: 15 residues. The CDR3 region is CASSVGTYINGELFF. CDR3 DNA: TGTGCCAGCAGCGTCGGGACCTACATTAACGGGGAGCTGTTTTTT. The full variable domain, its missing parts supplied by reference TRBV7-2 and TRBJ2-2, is GAGVSQSPSNKVTEKGKDVELRCDPISGHTALYWYRQSLGQGLEFLIYFQGNSAPDKSGLPSDRFSAERTGGSVSTLTIQRTQQEDSAVYLCASSVGTYINGELFFGEGSRLTVL.

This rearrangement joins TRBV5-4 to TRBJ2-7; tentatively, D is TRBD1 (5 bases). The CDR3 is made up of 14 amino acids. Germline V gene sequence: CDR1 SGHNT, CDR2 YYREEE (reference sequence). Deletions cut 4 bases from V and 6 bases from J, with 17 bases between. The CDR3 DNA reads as TGTGCCAGCAGCCTCATCCAGGGCAAAGCCGAGCAGTACTTC. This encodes CASSLIQGKAEQYF. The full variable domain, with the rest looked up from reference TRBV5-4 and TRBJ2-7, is ETGVTQSPTHLIKTRGQQVTLRCSSQSGHNTVSWYQQALGQGPQFIFQYYREEENGRGNFPPRFSGLQFPNYSSELNVNALELDDSALYLCASSLIQGKAEQYFGPGTRLTVT.

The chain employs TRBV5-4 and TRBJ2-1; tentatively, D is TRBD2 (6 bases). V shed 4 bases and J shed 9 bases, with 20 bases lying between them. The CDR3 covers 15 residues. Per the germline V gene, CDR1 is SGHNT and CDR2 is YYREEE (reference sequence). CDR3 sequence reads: CASSRVEGSSGEQFF. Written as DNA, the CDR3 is TGTGCCAGCAGCCGCGTGGAGGGAAGCTCAGGTGAGCAGTTCTTC.

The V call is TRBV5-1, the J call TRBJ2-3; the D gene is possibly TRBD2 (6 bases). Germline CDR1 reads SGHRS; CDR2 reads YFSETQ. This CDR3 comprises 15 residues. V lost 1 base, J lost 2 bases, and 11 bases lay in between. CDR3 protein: CASSLMAGNTDTQYF. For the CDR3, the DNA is TGCGCCAGCAGCTTGATGGCGGGGAACACAGATACGCAGTATTTT.

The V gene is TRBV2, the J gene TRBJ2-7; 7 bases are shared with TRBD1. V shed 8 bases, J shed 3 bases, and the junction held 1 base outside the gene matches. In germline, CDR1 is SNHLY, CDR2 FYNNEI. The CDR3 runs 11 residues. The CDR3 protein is CASWTGYEQYF. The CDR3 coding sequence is TGTGCCAGCTGGACAGGCTACGAGCAGTACTTC.

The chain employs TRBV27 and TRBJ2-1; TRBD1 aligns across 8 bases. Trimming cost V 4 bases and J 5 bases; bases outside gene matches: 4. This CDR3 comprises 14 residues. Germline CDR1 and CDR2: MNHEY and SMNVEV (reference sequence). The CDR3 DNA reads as TGTGCCAGCAGTTCGTGGACAGGGAACAATGAGCAGTTCTTC. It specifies CASSSWTGNNEQFF.

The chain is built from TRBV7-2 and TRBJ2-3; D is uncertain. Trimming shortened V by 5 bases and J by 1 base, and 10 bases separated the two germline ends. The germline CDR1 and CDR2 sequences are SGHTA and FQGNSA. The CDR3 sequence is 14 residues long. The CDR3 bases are TGTGCCAGCAGCACTAATAAGGGCACAGATACGCAGTATTTT. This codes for CASSTNKGTDTQYF.

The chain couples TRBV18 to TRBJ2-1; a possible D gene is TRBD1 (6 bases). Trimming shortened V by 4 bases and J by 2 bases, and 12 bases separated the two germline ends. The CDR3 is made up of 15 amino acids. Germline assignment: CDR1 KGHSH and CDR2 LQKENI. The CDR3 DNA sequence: TGTGCCAGCTCACTTTTACAGGGAACCTACAATGAGCAGTTCTTC. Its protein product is CASSLLQGTYNEQFF.

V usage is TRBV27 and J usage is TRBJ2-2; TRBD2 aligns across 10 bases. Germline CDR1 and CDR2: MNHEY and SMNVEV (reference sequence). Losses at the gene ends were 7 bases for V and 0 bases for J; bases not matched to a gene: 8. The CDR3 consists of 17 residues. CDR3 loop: CASIPRLAGANTGELFF. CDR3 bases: TGTGCCAGCATCCCGCGACTAGCGGGCGCGAACACCGGGGAGCTGTTTTTT.

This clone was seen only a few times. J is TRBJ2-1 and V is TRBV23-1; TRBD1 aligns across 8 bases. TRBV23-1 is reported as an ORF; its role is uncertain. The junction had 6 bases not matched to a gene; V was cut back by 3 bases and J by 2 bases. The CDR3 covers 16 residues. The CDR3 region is CASSQRGQGPYNEQFF. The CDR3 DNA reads TGCGCCAGCAGTCAGAGAGGACAGGGCCCCTACAATGAGCAGTTCTTC.

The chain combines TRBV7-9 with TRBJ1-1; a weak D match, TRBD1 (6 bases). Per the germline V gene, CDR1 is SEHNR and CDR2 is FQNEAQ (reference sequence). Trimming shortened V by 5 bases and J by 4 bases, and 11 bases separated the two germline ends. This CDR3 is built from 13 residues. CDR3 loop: CASSQPGVTEAFF. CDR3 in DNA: TGTGCCAGCAGCCAACCAGGGGTCACTGAAGCTTTCTTT.

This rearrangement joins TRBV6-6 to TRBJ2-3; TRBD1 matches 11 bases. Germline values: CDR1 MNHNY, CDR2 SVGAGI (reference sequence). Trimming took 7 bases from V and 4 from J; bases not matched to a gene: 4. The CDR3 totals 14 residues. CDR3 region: CASTRTGGPDTQYF. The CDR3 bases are TGTGCCAGCACCAGGACAGGGGGCCCAGATACGCAGTATTTT.

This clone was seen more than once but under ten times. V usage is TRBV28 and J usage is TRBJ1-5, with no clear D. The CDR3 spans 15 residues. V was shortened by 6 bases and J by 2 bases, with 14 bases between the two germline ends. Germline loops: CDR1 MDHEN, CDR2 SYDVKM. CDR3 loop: CASRTPVSGNQPQHF. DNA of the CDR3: TGTGCCAGCAGAACCCCCGTGAGCGGCAATCAGCCCCAGCATTTT.

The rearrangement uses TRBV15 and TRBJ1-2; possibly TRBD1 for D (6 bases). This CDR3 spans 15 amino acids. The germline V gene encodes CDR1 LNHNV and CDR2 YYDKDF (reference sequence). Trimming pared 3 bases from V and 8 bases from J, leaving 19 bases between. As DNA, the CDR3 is TGTGCCACCAGCAGTTCAGGGGCGGGGGCCTACGGCTACACCTTC. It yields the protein CATSSSGAGAYGYTF. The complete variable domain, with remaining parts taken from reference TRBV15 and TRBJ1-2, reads DAMVIQNPRYQVTQFGKPVTLSCSQTLNHNVMYWYQQKSSQAPKLLFHYYDKDFNNEADTPDNFQSRRPNTSFCFLDIRSPGLGDTAMYLCATSSSGAGAYGYTFGSGTRLTVV.

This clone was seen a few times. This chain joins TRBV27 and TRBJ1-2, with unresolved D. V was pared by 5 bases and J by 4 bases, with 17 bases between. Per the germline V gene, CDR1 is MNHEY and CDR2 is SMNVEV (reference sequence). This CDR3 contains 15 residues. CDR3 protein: CASSPSLNPIYGYTF. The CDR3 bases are TGTGCCAGCAGTCCCTCCCTGAACCCCATCTATGGCTACACCTTC.

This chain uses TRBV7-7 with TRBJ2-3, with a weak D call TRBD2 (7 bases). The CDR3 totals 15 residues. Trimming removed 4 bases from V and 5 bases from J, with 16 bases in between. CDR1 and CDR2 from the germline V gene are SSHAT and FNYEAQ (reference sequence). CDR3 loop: CASSSLGGGGDTQYF. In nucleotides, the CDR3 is TGTGCCAGCAGCTCGCTGGGCGGGGGCGGAGATACGCAGTATTTT.